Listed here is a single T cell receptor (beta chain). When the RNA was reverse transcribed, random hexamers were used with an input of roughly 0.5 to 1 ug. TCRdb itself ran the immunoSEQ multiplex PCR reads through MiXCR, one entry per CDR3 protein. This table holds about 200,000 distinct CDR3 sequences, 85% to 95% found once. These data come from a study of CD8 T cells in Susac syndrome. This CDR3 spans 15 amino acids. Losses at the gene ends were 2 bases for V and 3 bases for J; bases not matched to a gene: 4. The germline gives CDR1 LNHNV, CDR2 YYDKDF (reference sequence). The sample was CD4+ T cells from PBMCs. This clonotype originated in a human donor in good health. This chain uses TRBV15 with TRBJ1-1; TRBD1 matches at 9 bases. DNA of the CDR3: TGTGCCACCAGCAGAAAGGACAGGGGAGACACTGAAGCTTTCTTT. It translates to CATSRKDRGDTEAFF.